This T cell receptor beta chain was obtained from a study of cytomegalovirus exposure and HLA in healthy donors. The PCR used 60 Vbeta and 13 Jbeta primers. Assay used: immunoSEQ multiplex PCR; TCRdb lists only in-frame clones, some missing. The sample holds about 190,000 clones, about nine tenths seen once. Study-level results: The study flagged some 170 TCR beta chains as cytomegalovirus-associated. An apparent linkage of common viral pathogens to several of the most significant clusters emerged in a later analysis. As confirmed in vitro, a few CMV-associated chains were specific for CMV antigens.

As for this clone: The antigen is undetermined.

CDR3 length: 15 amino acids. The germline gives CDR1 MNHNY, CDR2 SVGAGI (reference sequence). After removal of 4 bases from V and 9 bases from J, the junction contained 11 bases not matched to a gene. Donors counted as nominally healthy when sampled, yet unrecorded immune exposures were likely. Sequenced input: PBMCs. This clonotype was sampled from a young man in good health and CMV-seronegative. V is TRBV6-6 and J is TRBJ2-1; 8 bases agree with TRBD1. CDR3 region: CASSFLDRGESEQFF. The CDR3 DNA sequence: TGTGCCAGCAGTTTCCTTGACAGGGGCGAGAGTGAGCAGTTCTTC.